This T cell receptor beta chain was identified during a study of cytomegalovirus exposure and HLA in healthy donors. General study findings and limits: TCR beta V- and J-gene trimming was later associated with a missense DCLRE1C variant.

A multiplex PCR was run with 60 Vbeta primers and 13 Jbeta primers. Assay: immunoSEQ multiplex PCR; the TCRdb copy retains only in-frame clones and omits some. The data contain fewer than 140,000 clones, approximately 70% of them singletons. Germline assignment: CDR1 SGHDN and CDR2 FVKESK. This CDR3 has 13 residues. Trimming shortened V by 0 bases and J by 7 bases, and 6 bases separated the two germline ends. A word on this clone: Its antigen is not known.

Input material: PBMCs. The TCR originated in a boy between 10 and 17 years old in good health and CMV-seronegative. The rearrangement links TRBV14 to TRBJ2-2; no definite D call. The CDR3 here is CASSQDFGGELFF. DNA for the CDR3: TGTGCCAGCAGCCAAGATTTCGGCGGGGAGCTGTTTTTT.